The rows below give T cell receptor beta chains drawn from one sample of a study of tumor and adjacent non-tumor tissue in lung cancer. TCRdb reanalysed the multiplex PCR reads using MiXCR and keeps one entry per CDR3 protein. This sample has some 80,000 distinct CDR3 sequences; around 80% occur once, and the top ten carry around 40%. The specimen sequenced was distant non-tumor lung tissue. These receptors all come from a man between 65 and 85 years old with non-small cell lung cancer. CDR3s include the opening cysteine and the closing phenylalanine or tryptophan. A D gene is named only where the DNA matches it firmly. Clone size is stated in some rows and not others, as once, few, many or a class when expanded.

j_gene: TRBJ2-1
abundance: -
v_gene: TRBV29-1
d_gene: -
CDR3nt: TGTACCGTGGACGACAGTTTCCAAGAGACCCAGTTCTTC
CDR3aa: CTVDDSFQETQFF

j_gene: TRBJ2-7
abundance: medium-sized
v_gene: TRBV10-3
d_gene: -
CDR3nt: TGTGCCATCAGTGGTGCAGGGAACCCCTACGAGCAGTACTTC
CDR3aa: CAISGAGNPYEQYF

j_gene: TRBJ2-7
abundance: -
v_gene: TRBV24-1
d_gene: -
CDR3nt: TGTGACACTAACCAGGACTCCTACGAGCAGTACTTC
CDR3aa: CDTNQDSYEQYF

j_gene: TRBJ2-2
abundance: -
v_gene: TRBV19
d_gene: TRBD1
CDR3nt: TGTGTCAGCCAACGACAGGGAGATACCGGGGAGCTGTTTTTT
CDR3aa: CVSQRQGDTGELFF

j_gene: TRBJ1-6
abundance: -
v_gene: TRBV6-6
d_gene: -
CDR3nt: TGTCCCAGCAGAGGGACGGAACCACCCCTCCACTTT
CDR3aa: CPSRGTEPPLHF

j_gene: TRBJ2-1
abundance: once
v_gene: TRBV30
d_gene: -
CDR3nt: TGTGCCTGGAGTAGGCTAGCGAGTAACACTGAGCAGTTCTTC
CDR3aa: CAWSRLASNTEQFF

j_gene: TRBJ2-1
abundance: -
v_gene: TRBV15
d_gene: TRBD2
CDR3nt: TGTGCCACCAGCGACTCGGGAGGATCCATCAATGAGCAGTTCTTC
CDR3aa: CATSDSGGSINEQFF

j_gene: TRBJ2-6
abundance: -
v_gene: TRBV10-3
d_gene: -
CDR3nt: TGTGCCATCAGTGAAAACTCTGGGACCAACATCCTGACTTTC
CDR3aa: CAISENSGTNILTF

j_gene: TRBJ1-2
abundance: once
v_gene: TRBV12-3/TRBV12-4
d_gene: -
CDR3nt: TGTGCCAGTAGGATACAGCGTCTCGGCTATGGCTACACCTTC
CDR3aa: CASRIQRLGYGYTF

j_gene: TRBJ2-5
abundance: -
v_gene: TRBV28
d_gene: TRBD2
CDR3nt: TGTGCCAGCAGTTTACTTGGCCTCCAGACTGGCGGGAGAGGGGAAGAGACCCACTACTTC
CDR3aa: CASSLLGLQTGGRGEETHYF

j_gene: TRBJ2-1
abundance: -
v_gene: TRBV6-2/TRBV6-3
d_gene: -
CDR3nt: TGTGCCAGCACTCGGGGGTCACTCTACAATAAGCATTTCTTC
CDR3aa: CASTRGSLYNKHFF

j_gene: TRBJ2-7
abundance: -
v_gene: TRBV10-3
d_gene: -
CDR3nt: TGTGCCATCAGTGGCTTGGAGGGAGTGGGGGATCCACCTTACGAGCACTACTTC
CDR3aa: CAISGLEGVGDPPYEHYF

j_gene: TRBJ2-2
abundance: many
v_gene: TRBV6-7
d_gene: TRBD1
CDR3nt: TGTGCCAGCAGTTACTCGCAGGGGGAAAACACCGGGGAGCTGTTTTTT
CDR3aa: CASSYSQGENTGELFF

j_gene: TRBJ2-3
abundance: few
v_gene: TRBV21-1
d_gene: -
CDR3nt: TGTGCCAGCAGCAAAGATAAGCGGATCTACACAGATACGCAGTATTTT
CDR3aa: CASSKDKRIYTDTQYF

j_gene: TRBJ2-2
abundance: -
v_gene: TRBV6-2/TRBV6-3
d_gene: -
CDR3nt: TGTGCCAGTTTGTGGGGCACCGGGGAGCTGTTTTTT
CDR3aa: CASLWGTGELFF

j_gene: TRBJ2-3
abundance: many
v_gene: TRBV28
d_gene: -
CDR3nt: TGTGCCAGCAGTGCTTTTTCTAGCACAGATACGCAGTATTTT
CDR3aa: CASSAFSSTDTQYF

j_gene: TRBJ2-7
abundance: -
v_gene: TRBV14
d_gene: -
CDR3nt: TGTGCCAGCAGCCAAACCGTCAGGGGTGGCGAGCAGTACTTC
CDR3aa: CASSQTVRGGEQYF

j_gene: TRBJ2-7
abundance: few
v_gene: TRBV6-5
d_gene: TRBD2
CDR3nt: TGTGCCAGCAATTCACTAACTAGCGGGACAAAACTCGTGTACGAGCAGTACTTC
CDR3aa: CASNSLTSGTKLVYEQYF

j_gene: TRBJ1-1
abundance: -
v_gene: TRBV11-3
d_gene: TRBD1
CDR3nt: TGTGACAGCATCTTCCGGGACAGAACCCTGAATATTGAAGCTTTCTTT
CDR3aa: CDSIFRDRTLNIEAFF

j_gene: TRBJ2-7
abundance: -
v_gene: TRBV11-2
d_gene: TRBD1
CDR3nt: TGTGCCAGCAGTTGGAAGGGGGCGGGCAAGACTACCTACGAGCAGTACTTC
CDR3aa: CASSWKGAGKTTYEQYF

j_gene: TRBJ1-1
abundance: -
v_gene: TRBV5-5
d_gene: -
CDR3nt: TGTGCCAGCAGCTTAGGGTTGAAAACTGAAGCTTTCTTT
CDR3aa: CASSLGLKTEAFF

j_gene: TRBJ1-1
abundance: few
v_gene: TRBV28
d_gene: -
CDR3nt: TGTGCCAGCAGCACGAGGCGGCCGAACACTGAAGCTTTCTTT
CDR3aa: CASSTRRPNTEAFF

j_gene: TRBJ1-5
abundance: -
v_gene: TRBV12-3/TRBV12-4
d_gene: -
CDR3nt: TGTGTCAGCAGTTTATGGACATGGGGCAATCAGCCCCAGCATTTT
CDR3aa: CVSSLWTWGNQPQHF

j_gene: TRBJ2-3
abundance: -
v_gene: TRBV7-9
d_gene: TRBD2
CDR3nt: TGTGCCAGCTCGGGGGGTGCAGATACACCGTATTTT
CDR3aa: CASSGGADTPYF

j_gene: TRBJ2-3
abundance: -
v_gene: TRBV20-1
d_gene: -
CDR3nt: TGCAGTGCACACGGGCCGTCTAGCACAGATACGCAGTTTTTT
CDR3aa: CSAHGPSSTDTQFF

j_gene: TRBJ1-2
abundance: -
v_gene: TRBV4-3
d_gene: TRBD1
CDR3nt: TGCACCAGCAGCCAAGAGACAGGGTATGGCTACACCTTC
CDR3aa: CTSSQETGYGYTF

j_gene: TRBJ2-3
abundance: -
v_gene: TRBV7-8
d_gene: -
CDR3nt: TGTGCCAGCAAAATGGGGGGGCACTCCACAGATACGCACTATTTT
CDR3aa: CASKMGGHSTDTHYF

j_gene: TRBJ1-1
abundance: -
v_gene: TRBV4-2
d_gene: -
CDR3nt: TGTGACAGCAGCAGCTCTATTTTCTTT
CDR3aa: CDSSSSIFF

j_gene: TRBJ2-3
abundance: few
v_gene: TRBV11-1
d_gene: -
CDR3nt: TGTGCCAGCAGCTTAGTGGGAAATACGCAGTATTTT
CDR3aa: CASSLVGNTQYF

j_gene: TRBJ1-2
abundance: -
v_gene: TRBV4-1
d_gene: TRBD1
CDR3nt: TGCGCCAGTAGCCCCAGGGGGCACGGCTACACCTTC
CDR3aa: CASSPRGHGYTF

j_gene: TRBJ2-7
abundance: few
v_gene: TRBV5-1
d_gene: -
CDR3nt: TGCGCCAGCAGCTTGGTAGGGACGACCTACGAGCAGTACTTC
CDR3aa: CASSLVGTTYEQYF

j_gene: TRBJ1-5
abundance: -
v_gene: TRBV12-3/TRBV12-4
d_gene: -
CDR3nt: TGTGCCAGTAGTTTAGAGACATGGGGCAATCAGCCTCAGCATTTT
CDR3aa: CASSLETWGNQPQHF

j_gene: TRBJ1-2
abundance: -
v_gene: TRBV11-2
d_gene: -
CDR3nt: TGTACCAGCACCTTAGATAGGAGGGGTGGCTACACCTTC
CDR3aa: CTSTLDRRGGYTF

j_gene: TRBJ2-2
abundance: -
v_gene: TRBV11-2
d_gene: -
CDR3nt: TGTGCCAGCAGCTTAGCCCTGACTCCCGGGACCGGGGAGCTGTTTTTT
CDR3aa: CASSLALTPGTGELFF

j_gene: TRBJ1-4
abundance: -
v_gene: TRBV29-1
d_gene: -
CDR3nt: TGCGGCGGGACGGAAGGTGAAAAACTGTTTTTT
CDR3aa: CGGTEGEKLFF

j_gene: TRBJ2-7
abundance: few
v_gene: TRBV6-5
d_gene: TRBD2
CDR3nt: TGTGCCAGCAGATCGCCGGCGCCTGGGGGGGCCTACGAGCAGTACTTC
CDR3aa: CASRSPAPGGAYEQYF

j_gene: TRBJ1-2
abundance: -
v_gene: TRBV11-1
d_gene: TRBD1
CDR3nt: TGTGCCAGCAGTGACGGACAGGGACGAACATCTTATGGCTACACCTTC
CDR3aa: CASSDGQGRTSYGYTF

j_gene: TRBJ2-1
abundance: -
v_gene: TRBV24-1
d_gene: -
CDR3nt: TGTGCCACCAGTGACCTTAGCGGTCCCTACAATGAGCAGTTCTTC
CDR3aa: CATSDLSGPYNEQFF

j_gene: TRBJ2-7
abundance: -
v_gene: TRBV12-3/TRBV12-4
d_gene: -
CDR3nt: TGTGCTAGAAGGCTGGGTAGCGGAGACTTCGGGGGCGAGCAGTACTTC
CDR3aa: CARRLGSGDFGGEQYF

j_gene: TRBJ2-6
abundance: -
v_gene: TRBV11-3
d_gene: -
CDR3nt: TGTGCCAGCAGCCATGACGTTGGGGAGGCGCAGTCTGGGGCCAACGTCATGACTTTC
CDR3aa: CASSHDVGEAQSGANVMTF

j_gene: TRBJ2-7
abundance: -
v_gene: TRBV7-2
d_gene: -
CDR3nt: TGTGCCAGCAGCCTCTTGGTACAGGGAGAGCAGTACTTC
CDR3aa: CASSLLVQGEQYF

j_gene: TRBJ1-1
abundance: few
v_gene: TRBV11-3
d_gene: -
CDR3nt: TGTGCCGGCAGCTTCCGGGACGGAACCATGAACACTGGAGCTTTCTTT
CDR3aa: CAGSFRDGTMNTGAFF